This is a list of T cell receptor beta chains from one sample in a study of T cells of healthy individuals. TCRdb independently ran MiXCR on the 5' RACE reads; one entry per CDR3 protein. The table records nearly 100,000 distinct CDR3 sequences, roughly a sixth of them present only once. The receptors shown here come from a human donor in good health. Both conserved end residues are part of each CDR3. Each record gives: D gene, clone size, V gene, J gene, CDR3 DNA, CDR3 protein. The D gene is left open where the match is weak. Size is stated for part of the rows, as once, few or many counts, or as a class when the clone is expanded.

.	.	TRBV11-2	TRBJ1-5	TGTGCCAGCAGCTTCTCGGGGGCCCATCAGCCCCAGCATTTT	CASSFSGAHQPQHF
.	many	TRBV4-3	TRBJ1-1	TGCGCCAGCAGCCAAGTGGCGAGGTTCACTGAAGCTTTCTTT	CASSQVARFTEAFF
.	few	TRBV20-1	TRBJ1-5	TGCAGTGCTAGCTCCCACGACGGGGGAAGCAATCAGCCCCAGCATTTT	CSASSHDGGSNQPQHF
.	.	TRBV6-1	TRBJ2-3	TGTGCCAGCAGAACAGGAGACACAGATACGCAGTATTTT	CASRTGDTDTQYF
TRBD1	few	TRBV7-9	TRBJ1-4	TGTGCCAGCAGCTTCCCGACAGGGGGCGGGACGGGTAATGAAAAACTGTTTTTT	CASSFPTGGGTGNEKLFF
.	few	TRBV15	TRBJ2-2	TGTGCCACCAGCAGAGCCAACAGGGTCGGGGAGCTGTTTTTT	CATSRANRVGELFF
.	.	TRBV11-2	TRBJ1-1	TGTGCCAGCAGCTTAGACGGTAGGGGTGGCACTGAAGCTTTCTTT	CASSLDGRGGTEAFF
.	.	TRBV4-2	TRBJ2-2	TGTGCCAGCAGTCACGAGGGGGGGAGGAGCCCCGGGGAGCTGTTTTTT	CASSHEGGRSPGELFF
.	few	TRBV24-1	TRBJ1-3	TGTGCCACCAGTGATCCCGGGTCCGCTGGAAACACCATATATTTT	CATSDPGSAGNTIYF
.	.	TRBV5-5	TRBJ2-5	TGTGCCAGCAGCTTTAAGCCAACTGCGGAGACCCAGTACTTC	CASSFKPTAETQYF
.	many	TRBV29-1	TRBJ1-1	TGCAGCGTTGAAGGCGAAAGGGGTGAAGCTTTCTTT	CSVEGERGEAFF
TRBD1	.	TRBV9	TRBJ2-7	TGTGCCAGCAGCGAGAGCTTAGGACAGGGAATGTACGAGCAGTACTTC	CASSESLGQGMYEQYF
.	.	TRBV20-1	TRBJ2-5	TGCAGTGCTAGAGGACAGACGTACCAAGAGACCCAGTACTTC	CSARGQTYQETQYF
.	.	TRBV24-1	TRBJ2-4	TGTGCCACCAGTGATCCCCGAGGGGGTGACATTCAGTACTTC	CATSDPRGGDIQYF